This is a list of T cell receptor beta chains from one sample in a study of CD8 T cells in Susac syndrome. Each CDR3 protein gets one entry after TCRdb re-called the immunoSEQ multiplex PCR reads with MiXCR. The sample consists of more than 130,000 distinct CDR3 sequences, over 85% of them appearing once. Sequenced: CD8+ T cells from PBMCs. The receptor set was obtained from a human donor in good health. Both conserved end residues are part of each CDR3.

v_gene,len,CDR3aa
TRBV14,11,CASSQLDTQYF
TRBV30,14,CAWSGTLLAYEQYF
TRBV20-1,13,CSARGRDSYEQYF
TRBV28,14,CASSSGAGVYEQYF
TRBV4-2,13,CASSPGTDRGYTF
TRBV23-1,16,CASSQWERVLGETQYF
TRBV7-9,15,CASSYIGTGTYEQYF
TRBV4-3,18,CASSQDKSSGISYNEQFF
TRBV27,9,CASGVEQFF
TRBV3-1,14,CASSQELGDLELFF
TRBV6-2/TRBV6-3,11,CASYFGGEQYF
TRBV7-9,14,CASSISGFDNEQFF
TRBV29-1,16,CSVHPLLETVTDTQYF
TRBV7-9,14,CASSPQGIPYEQYF
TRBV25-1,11,CASSENAEAFF
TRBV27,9,CASGDKQFF
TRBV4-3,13,CASSQYRYNEQFF
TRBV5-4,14,CASSFRRGTDTQYF
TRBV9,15,CASSGGTVGGQPQHF
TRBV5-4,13,CASSSGPPYEQYF
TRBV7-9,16,CASIALWRASTDTQYF
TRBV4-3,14,CASSSVSSTDTQYF
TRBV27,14,CASSIMDGTYEQYF
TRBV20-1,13,CSIRDPANYGYTF
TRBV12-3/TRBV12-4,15,CASSLARDNQETQYF
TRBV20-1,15,CSATGTGANSYEQYF
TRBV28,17,CASSLPKGAPNTDTQYF
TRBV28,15,CASSFLAGLTGELFF
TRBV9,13,CASSVRPTDTQYF
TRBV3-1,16,CASSQVVTTSSYEQYF
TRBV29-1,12,CSVDWGNTEAFF
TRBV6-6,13,CASSYGGRDEQYF
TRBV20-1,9,CSAPVGYTF
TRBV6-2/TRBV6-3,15,CASSSGQGASQPQHF
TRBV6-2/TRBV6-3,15,CASSPEILLSYEQYF
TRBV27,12,CASSSGYNEQFF
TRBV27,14,CASSFGNRHNEQFF
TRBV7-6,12,CASSSESNEQFF
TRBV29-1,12,CSVSGVSYEQYF
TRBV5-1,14,CASSLVGAGTEAFF
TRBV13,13,CASSFGRAPEAFF
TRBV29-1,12,CSVLGNEETQYF
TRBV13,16,CASSLGVGASYNEQFF
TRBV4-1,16,CASSQEVLPSTGELFF
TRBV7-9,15,CASSYSGGPAGELFF